This record looks at one TCR beta chain sequence and its context. This entry belongs to a study of T cell responses to AZD1222 COVID-19 vaccine. The germline gives CDR1 SGHRS, CDR2 YFSETQ. The CDR3 is 14 amino acids. Deletions cut 0 bases from V and 4 bases from J, with 9 bases between. The repertoire was sequenced with immunoSEQ multiplex PCR; TCRdb's copy has only in-frame clones and lacks some. The table lists 150,000 or so clones, 82% of them singletons. The sample consisted of peripheral blood, taken on day 0 of MenACWY control vaccination. The chain uses TRBV5-1 and TRBJ2-3; no reliable D call. The sequence derives from an adult in good health. CDR3: CASSLAGTADTQYF. Written as DNA, the CDR3 is TGCGCCAGCAGCTTGGCTGGTACTGCAGATACGCAGTATTTT.